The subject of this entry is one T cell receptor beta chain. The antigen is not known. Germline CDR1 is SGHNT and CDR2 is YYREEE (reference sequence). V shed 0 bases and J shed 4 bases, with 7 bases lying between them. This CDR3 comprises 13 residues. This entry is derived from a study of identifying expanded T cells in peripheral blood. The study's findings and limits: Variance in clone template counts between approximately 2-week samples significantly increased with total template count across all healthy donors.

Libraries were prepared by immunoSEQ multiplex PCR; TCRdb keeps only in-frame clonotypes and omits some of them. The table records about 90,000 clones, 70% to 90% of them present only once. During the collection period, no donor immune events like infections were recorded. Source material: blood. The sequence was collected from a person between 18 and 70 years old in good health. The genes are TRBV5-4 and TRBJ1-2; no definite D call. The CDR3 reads CASSLDGFYGYTF. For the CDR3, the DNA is TGTGCCAGCAGCTTGGATGGGTTCTATGGCTACACCTTC.